A single sample is the source of the 6 T cell receptor beta chains below, sequenced in a study of T cells in Graves' hyperthyroidism and ophthalmopathy. The investigators amplified TCR beta CDR3 regions from RNA transcripts. The TCR CDR3 was amplified in a first-round RT-PCR using the HTBI primer set. TCRdb processed the multiplex PCR reads anew with MiXCR; each CDR3 protein has one entry. The sample consists of 350,000 to 450,000 distinct CDR3 sequences, about 15% of them appearing once. Sequenced: blood. Every receptor here comes from a woman aged 60-70 years with Graves' hyperthyroidism.

This clonotype showed up many times. This chain links TRBV5-1 with TRBJ2-2; D tentatively fits TRBD1 or TRBD2 (5 bases each). The CDR3 has 15 residues. The ends were cut back, 4 bases at V and 3 bases at J, with 13 bases in the middle. Germline V gives CDR1 SGHRS, CDR2 YFSETQ. The CDR3 region is CASSPQGAHTGELFF. CDR3 DNA: TGCGCCAGCAGCCCGCAGGGAGCACACACCGGGGAGCTGTTTTTT.

This clonotype was seen only a few times. The chain links TRBV7-6 to TRBJ1-3, with 8 bases fitting TRBD1. V lost 4 bases and J lost 3; bases outside the gene matches: 8. This CDR3 is 16 amino acids long. Germline V gene data show CDR1 as SGHVS and CDR2 as FNYEAQ. CDR3 nucleotide sequence: TGTGCCAGCAGCTCCTTGGACAGGGTCGGTGGAAACACCATATATTTT. Its translation is CASSSLDRVGGNTIYF.

J is TRBJ2-2 and V is TRBV3-1; D may be TRBD2 (6 bases). The V end was cut by 3 bases, the J end by 3 bases, with 11 bases between. The germline V gene has CDR1 LGHDT and CDR2 YNNKEL (reference sequence). There are 15 residues in the CDR3. The CDR3 protein is CASSQGLTDTGELFF. The CDR3 region has the DNA TGTGCCAGCAGCCAGGGACTTACAGACACCGGGGAGCTGTTTTTT.

This clonotype was counted many times. This chain joins TRBV11-3 and TRBJ2-3; perhaps TRBD2 as D (7 bases). Trimming shortened V by 3 bases and J by 1 base, and 20 bases separated the two germline ends. The germline V gene encodes CDR1 SGHNT and CDR2 YENEEA. The CDR3 is 18 residues long. CDR3 DNA sequence: TGTGCCAGCAGCTTGGGGGCGGGAGAGGTGGGCGGCACAGATACGCAGTATTTT. This gives the protein CASSLGAGEVGGTDTQYF.

The rearrangement uses TRBV5-1 and TRBJ2-7; 9 bases align to TRBD2. The V and J ends lost 4 bases and 5 bases, in that order; junction bases with no gene match: 13. CDR3 length: 16 residues. The V gene's germline CDR1 is SGHRS and CDR2 YFSETQ. CDR3 in DNA: TGCGCCAGCAGCCGCTCGGGAGGGGTAGCGGGAGACGAGCAGTACTTC. This encodes CASSRSGGVAGDEQYF.

This clonotype occurred once. The chain recombines TRBV6-2 or TRBV6-3 with TRBJ2-1; 12 bases agree with TRBD2. Germline CDR1 MNHEY, CDR2 SVGEGT. V lost 5 bases to trimming and J lost 5 bases; unmatched junction nucleotides: 10. The CDR3 length is 17 residues. The DNA of the CDR3 is TGTGCCAGCAGTGGGACTAGCGGGCGCGGACGTCACAATGAGCAGTTCTTC. The encoded protein is CASSGTSGRGRHNEQFF.